Below, one T cell receptor beta chain is given with its context. Its antigen is not yet known. No base qualities exist here, and no much larger clone lies one base off it. The data originate from a study of blood T cell repertoires in COVID-19 (dated by TCRdb to 2019 to 2021). In the study overall: Samples covering the acute and convalescent phases of COVID-19 were provided by collaborators in the United States, Italy and Spain. The material from the prospective study consisted of cDNA or gDNA derived from T cells, B-cell-depleted T cells, or PBMCs. The dataset comprised deeply sampled blood TCRbeta repertoires from subjects exposed to, actively infected with, or recovered from COVID-19. The repertoires were released in a freely available public database meant as a resource for research on the immune response to SARS-CoV-2. The samples were drawn from two sources: the first 160 participants of the ongoing ImmuneRACE study, and 1,254 subjects contributed by 6 global collaborators. Sample metadata almost always included a de-identified subject ID, COVID-19 status, age in years and sex. Where available, HLA class I and class II types were obtained from metadata supplied by the sample provider rather than from assay-based typing.

The paper as a whole reports these results and caveats: How much clinical and demographic metadata was included differed by source and by participant, and the metadata was provided uncurated.

In Seattle, one collaborating source enrolled patients while the infection was active and tracked those patients longitudinally over the course of disease. The collaborating institutions used their own protocols to collect whole blood in K2EDTA tubes. For TCRbeta analysis, collaborators shipped samples as frozen whole blood, isolated PBMCs, or DNA extracted from either of those sample types. The CDR3 runs 14 amino acids, cysteine and phenylalanine included. Just the 42-base CDR3 DNA is kept, in frame starting at base 1. CDR1 and CDR2 are drawn from the germline V gene: KGHSH, LQKENI. Relative to germline, V is missing 8 bases and J is missing 5 bases, with 9 bases of the junction outside any gene match. The immunoSEQ Assay, a bias-controlled multiplex PCR, was used to amplify TCRbeta CDR3 regions from genomic DNA. The study's processing was this. Within the assay, amplification of reference gene primers was used to estimate how many nucleated cells each sample contained. To quantify the absolute abundance of each unique TCRbeta CDR3 rearrangement, sequence reads were collapsed and filtered. For each sample, productive Simpson clonality was calculated by taking the square root of Simpson's diversity index across productive rearrangements. In its TCRdb copy, this immuneACCESS table keeps in-frame sequences only and misses some clones. Where compared with another copy, unresolved V genes explain less than half of these, and the others have no known cause. For V, J and clone size, that table is used; D and trimming come from the DNA. The sample table lists roughly 87,000 clones, approximately 86% of them with a count of one. The biggest ten clones account for approximately 2.8% of the sample.

Recombination linked TRBV18 to TRBJ2-7; TRBD2 fits 10 bases in the junction. The clonotype was recovered from a woman of 80 years or more with COVID-19, enrolled during active disease. The specimen sequenced was peripheral blood. The bases read TGTGCCAGCGCCACCGGGACTAGCGATAACGAGCAGTACTTC. The encoded protein is CASATGTSDNEQYF.